What follows describes a single T cell receptor (beta chain). Antigen unknown. These data originate in a study of T cells in Graves' hyperthyroidism and ophthalmopathy. Study-level findings and limits: Most thyroid-expanded clonotypes above 0.001 were also found in blood. Patients with ophthalmopathy were separated from those with stable hyperthyroidism by a 13 V-J model.

Uncontrolled infection, other autoimmune disease, pregnancy or lactation barred patients from enrollment. Isolation of PBMCs was performed on around 9.3 ml fresh peripheral blood. Amplified TCR beta CDR3 regions came from RNA transcripts. RT-PCR in the first round (using the HTBI primer set) targeted the TCR CDR3. TCRdb reanalysed the multiplex PCR reads using MiXCR and keeps one entry per CDR3 protein. The sample carries some 270,000 distinct CDR3 sequences, roughly 13% recorded once. In germline, CDR1 is MRHNA, CDR2 SNTAGT. The CDR3 has 21 amino acids. With V trimmed by 9 bases and J by 3 bases, 26 bases remained unmatched.

V is TRBV6-4 and J is TRBJ1-5; 10 positions agree with TRBD1. This TCR was recovered from a woman aged 40 to 50 with Graves' hyperthyroidism. The specimen sequenced was blood. This chain's CDR3 is CARALALVWGTGERDNQPQHF. DNA of the CDR3: TGTGCCAGGGCCCTAGCCCTCGTTTGGGGGACAGGGGAAAGGGACAATCAGCCCCAGCATTTT.